This TCR beta chain derives from a study of shared clonotypes between healthy human individuals (dated by TCRdb to 2020 to 2022). Notes on the research overall: A few men and a couple of women, aged 18 to 49 years, made up the cohort. Per donor, three plates each were used for CD4 naive and CD4 memory, two for CD8 naive, and one for CD8 memory. The study deeply sequenced blood TCR repertoires of five healthy adults to estimate repertoire size and the extent of clonotype sharing between individuals. Different laboratories and diverse techniques were used to prepare libraries and sequence TCR repertoires, to increase sequencing depth and limit assay-specific biases. Leukapheresis yielded between about 0.9 and 10 billion PBMCs per donor. Overall study results and their limits: Clonotypes shared by all four sorted-subset donors showed higher generation probabilities than non-shared clonotypes. Approximately 4.8% of naive CD4, 3% to 4% of naive CD8, roughly 2.5% of memory CD4, and 0.35% to 0.4% of memory CD8 clonotypes were shared across four donors. The small number of donors limited the genetic and exposure-history diversity represented. Sampling was limited to blood, and TCR repertoires in tissue likely differ from TCR repertoires in blood. Naive subsets generally had larger estimated clonotype richness than memory subsets. Even with the large sequencing depth, rarefaction of the sorted-subset datasets indicated that sequencing was incomplete. Pairwise subsampling indicated that sequencing depth was expected to affect the degree of clonotype sharing among donors.

As concerns this clone: The target of this receptor is not known. Base quality data are lacking; no much larger clone is found one base away.

Using the deep immunoSEQ assay, multiplex PCR amplified TCR CDR3 regions from genomic DNA. Genomic DNA extracted from each cell subset was distributed evenly over all wells of several immunoSEQ 96-well plates, and each plate served as one replicate. For sorted subsets, around 200 ng genomic DNA, equal to 30,000 to 35,000 T cell genomes, was loaded into each replicate PCR. Purified libraries were quantified with a Qubit 3.0 fluorometer, sized on a Bioanalyzer 2100, and re-quantified with the KAPA Library Quantification kit. Every immunoSEQ 96-well plate was sequenced on a separate single-read 150-cycle Illumina NextSeq 550 flow cell. From the authors' description of their analysis: The immunoSEQ output contained only junctional sequences without quality scores, so filtering could not match that applied to full-length reads. Sequences were annotated with PyIR, a Python wrapper for IgBLAST v1.9, and V/J genes and CDR3 were assigned using IMGT germline references. Reads were removed for weak V/J assignments (E-value above 1e-6), missing CDR3, stop codons, out-of-frame junctions, or ambiguous translated residues. V3J clonotypes were defined as sequences sharing an identical inferred V gene, J gene, and CDR3 amino acid sequence. Percentage overlap between repertoires was computed as shared unique clonotypes divided by the size of the smaller repertoire. RTK rarefaction, the Chao1 estimator, and Recon v2.1 estimates of unobserved clonotypes were used to assess repertoire richness. Generation probabilities for all TCRbeta clonotypes obtained by the gDNA method from a few donors were computed using OLGA. TCRdb took over this immuneACCESS table, retaining in-frame rearrangements with V and J assigned. Such tables are incomplete; in checked studies, under half of the missing clones stem from an unresolved V gene, and the remainder is unexplained. The V and J calls and the clone size are those of that table, but D and trimming were determined from the DNA. This sample has about 2,500,000 clones in its table, and around nine tenths of those were observed once. The ten biggest clones cover under 0.15% of the sample.

The donors were healthy, HIV-negative adults who had no recently reported acute infections or vaccinations. Every donor was a Caucasian adult residing in Nashville, Tennessee, USA. CD4+ T cells were enriched through magnetic negative selection, after which naive cells were positively selected on CD45RA and the remaining negative fraction served as the memory subset. After blood collection by leukapheresis, PBMCs were isolated using Ficoll-Histopaque density gradient centrifugation and then cryopreserved in the vapor phase of liquid nitrogen. Analytical flow cytometry was used to check the purity and quantity of each magnetically sorted T cell population. Each sorted fraction had its genomic DNA isolated and then quantified by UV absorbance on a Nanodrop 2000c. Germline trimming amounts to 2 bases on V and 4 bases on J, with 6 as the count of junction bases outside the gene matches. Reading from cysteine to phenylalanine, the CDR3 counts 15 amino acids. The only DNA kept is the CDR3, 45 bases in frame from the first base. From a lookup of the germline V gene (reference sequence), CDR1 and CDR2 are SEHNR and FQNEAQ.

The chain couples TRBV7-9 to TRBJ1-1; TRBD1 fits 8 bases in the junction. Sequenced input: naive CD4+ T cells sorted from blood. The cell subset or site label here, explained by the study, means: CD45RA+ positively selected. This receptor was identified in a man in his late teens or twenties in good health. The CDR3 sequence is CASSLWDRRGTEAFF. The DNA sequence is as follows: TGTGCCAGCAGCTTATGGGACAGGAGAGGCACTGAAGCTTTCTTT.